The 25 T cell receptor beta chains below come from one sample, sequenced in a study of blood T cell repertoires in COVID-19. Data came from immunoSEQ multiplex PCR; TCRdb stores just in-frame clones and leaves some out. The sample carries about 23,000 clones, 70% to 90% recorded once. Sequenced material: peripheral blood. These receptors were obtained from a woman of 80 years or more with active or convalescent COVID-19.

The gene calls are TRBV10-2 and TRBJ1-5; 9 bases are shared with TRBD1. The CDR3 consists of 13 residues. CDR1 WSHSY and CDR2 SAAADI come from the germline V gene. J lost 4 bases, V lost 6 bases, and 1 base had no gene match. The CDR3 region is CASSGTGNQPQHF. CDR3 DNA: TGCGCCAGCAGCGGGACAGGGAATCAGCCCCAGCATTTT.

The chain joins TRBV23-1 to TRBJ1-6; D is ambiguous. TRBV23-1 is annotated as an ORF whose role is uncertain. CDR3 length: 18 residues. Trimming took off 8 bases at V and 0 bases at J, with 20 bases between the two ends. Here the CDR3 reads CASPDHGVNSSYNSPLHF. CDR3 DNA sequence: TGCGCCAGCCCTGACCACGGGGTAAACAGCTCCTATAATTCACCCCTCCACTTT.

The chain links TRBV4-3 to TRBJ2-3, with a weak D call TRBD1 (5 bases). The CDR3 consists of 17 residues. Germline CDR1 is LGHNA and CDR2 is YSLEER. V was clipped by 4 bases and J by 0 bases, with 17 bases between them. In DNA form, the CDR3 reads TGCGCCAGCAGCCTTGAAGACAGAAGGGGTAGCACAGATACGCAGTATTTT. This gives the protein CASSLEDRRGSTDTQYF.

V gene TRBV6-6 combines with J gene TRBJ1-1, with D unresolved. Trimming took off 2 bases at V and 0 bases at J, with 4 bases between the two ends. The length of the CDR3 is 13 residues. Per germline, CDR1 MNHNY and CDR2 SVGAGI (reference sequence). The CDR3 loop reads CASSYTVNTEAFF. The CDR3 nucleotides are TGTGCCAGCAGTTACACAGTGAACACTGAAGCTTTCTTT.

V is TRBV6-6 and J is TRBJ1-1; 7 bases are shared with TRBD1. J gave up 4 bases and V 0 bases, and 2 bases lay outside the gene matches. The length of the CDR3 is 14 residues. CDR1 is MNHNY and CDR2 is SVGAGI in the germline V gene (reference sequence). CDR3 DNA sequence: TGTGCCAGCAGTTACTCGGGACAGAGCACTGAAGCTTTCTTT. Protein product: CASSYSGQSTEAFF.

The V call is TRBV19, the J call TRBJ1-2, with no clear D. V lost 1 base and J lost 12, with 21 bases in between. Germline CDR1 is LNHDA and CDR2 is SQIVND (reference sequence). CDR3 length: 15 residues. The CDR3 DNA sequence: TGTGCCAGTAGTATAGGGCAGACACCGGCTCTCGGTCACACCTTC. This gives the protein CASSIGQTPALGHTF.

The chain uses TRBV6-5 and TRBJ1-2, with D unresolved. The CDR3 has 13 residues. Germline CDR1 and CDR2: MNHEY and SVGAGI. Trimming pared 0 bases from V and 8 bases from J, leaving 10 bases between. CDR3 amino acids: CASSYSRAGGYTF. CDR3 nucleotides: TGTGCCAGCAGTTACTCGAGGGCTGGGGGCTACACCTTC.

The chain couples TRBV28 to TRBJ2-3; no reliable D call. This CDR3 region has 14 residues. V gave up 5 bases and J gave up 1 base, with 10 bases separating them. From germline, CDR1 is MDHEN and CDR2 SYDVKM. Here the CDR3 reads CASSGLMGTDTQYF. CDR3 nucleotide sequence: TGTGCCAGCAGTGGCCTGATGGGCACAGATACGCAGTATTTT.

V and J are TRBV19 and TRBJ2-1; weak D call: TRBD2 (5 bases). The V and J ends lost 5 bases and 0 bases respectively, with 8 bases between them. This CDR3 has 14 amino acids. Germline loops: CDR1 LNHDA, CDR2 SQIVND (reference sequence). The CDR3 protein is CASSQRDSYNEQFF. Here the CDR3 DNA reads TGTGCCAGTAGTCAACGGGACTCCTACAATGAGCAGTTCTTC.

The V and J genes are TRBV19 and TRBJ1-1, with 7 bases matching TRBD1. There are 17 residues in the CDR3. CDR1 is LNHDA, CDR2 SQIVND, per germline (reference sequence). V lost 1 base, J lost 4 bases, and 12 bases stayed unmatched. Here the CDR3 reads CASSIVGREGGGTEAFF. The DNA of the CDR3 is TGTGCCAGTAGTATAGTAGGCAGGGAAGGGGGCGGCACTGAAGCTTTCTTT.

This chain links TRBV19 with TRBJ2-5; a possible D gene is TRBD2 (5 bases). V was pared by 5 bases and J by 7 bases, with 14 bases between. Germline-derived CDR1 and CDR2 are LNHDA and SQIVND (reference sequence). The CDR3 contains 13 residues. CDR3: CASSPSPLLTQYF. The CDR3 DNA sequence: TGTGCCAGTAGTCCTAGCCCGCTCCTGACCCAGTACTTC.

This clone has just one count. The CDR3 sequence: CASSQTGVSPLHF. As DNA, the CDR3 is TGTGCCAGCAGTCAAACAGGGGTTTCACCCCTCCACTTT. The chain links TRBV28 to TRBJ1-6; 7 bases are a match to TRBD1. CDR1 is MDHEN, CDR2 SYDVKM, per germline. Unmatched junction bases numbered 4, after V lost 5 bases and J lost 9 bases. The CDR3 loop spans 13 amino acids. The complete variable domain, with remaining parts taken from reference TRBV28 and TRBJ1-6, reads DVKVTQSSRYLVKRTGEKVFLECVQDMDHENMFWYRQDPGLGLRLIYFSYDVKMKEKGDIPEGYSVSREKKERFSLILESASTNQTSMYLCASSQTGVSPLHFGNGTRLTVT.

The rearrangement uses TRBV19 and TRBJ1-1; TRBD1 agrees at 8 bases. Trimming at V came to 6 bases and at J to 1 base, leaving 4 bases not matched to a gene. The V gene's germline CDR1 is LNHDA and CDR2 SQIVND (reference sequence). The CDR3 sequence is 14 residues long. DNA of the CDR3: TGTGCCAGTAGGGGGGACAGGAGGAACACTGAAGCTTTCTTT. Its translation is CASRGDRRNTEAFF.

The chain uses TRBV6-6 and TRBJ1-5; 7 nucleotides align to TRBD1. From germline, CDR1 is MNHNY and CDR2 SVGAGI (reference sequence). CDR3 length: 15 amino acids. V gave up 2 bases and J gave up 3 bases; unmatched junction bases: 4. The CDR3 sequence is CASSYGGGDNQPQHF. The CDR3 DNA follows: TGTGCCAGCAGTTACGGAGGGGGCGACAATCAGCCCCAGCATTTT.

The V call is TRBV7-9, the J call TRBJ1-2; 9 bases map to TRBD1. In germline, CDR1 is SEHNR, CDR2 FQNEAQ (reference sequence). The CDR3 contains 14 residues. V shed 5 bases and J 7 bases; nucleotides not matched to a gene: 8. The CDR3 DNA is TGTGCCAGCAGCGACCGGGACAGGGCAGCTGGCTACACCTTC. This encodes CASSDRDRAAGYTF. The full variable domain, rest sourced from reference TRBV7-9 and TRBJ1-2, is DTGVSQNPRHKITKRGQNVTFRCDPISEHNRLYWYRQTLGQGPEFLTYFQNEAQLEKSRLLSDRFSAERPKGSFSTLEIQRTEQGDSAMYLCASSDRDRAAGYTFGSGTRLTVV.

The chain recombines TRBV4-2 with TRBJ2-3; 8 bases map to TRBD2. The germline V gene has CDR1 LGHNA and CDR2 YNFKEQ. The length of the CDR3 is 17 residues. The V gene end was trimmed by 0 bases and the J gene end by 4 bases; junction bases not matched to a gene: 9. The CDR3 DNA is TGTGCCAGCAGCCAAGACCGAACCGGGGGGGCATCAGATACGCAGTATTTT. Its protein is CASSQDRTGGASDTQYF.

This rearrangement joins TRBV5-1 to TRBJ1-5; 11 positions match TRBD1. The J segment lost 4 bases and the V segment lost 3 bases, leaving 3 bases of the junction unmatched. Germline V gene data show CDR1 as SGHRS and CDR2 as YFSETQ. The CDR3 totals 15 residues. Here the CDR3 reads CASSSGQGGNQPQHF. CDR3 DNA: TGCGCCAGCAGCTCGGGACAGGGGGGGAATCAGCCCCAGCATTTT.

The chain employs TRBV12-3 or TRBV12-4 and TRBJ1-1; possible D gene TRBD1, 5 bases. The V and J ends lost 3 bases and 4 bases respectively, with 9 bases between them. The CDR3 spans 13 residues. Here the CDR3 reads CASSLEGSTEAFF. The CDR3 DNA reads TGTGCCAGCAGTTTGGAGGGGAGCACTGAAGCTTTCTTT.

The chain couples TRBV19 to TRBJ2-7, with 7 bases identical to TRBD2. This CDR3 contains 13 residues. Germline lookup yields CDR1 LNHDA and CDR2 SQIVND (reference sequence). The junction had 7 bases not matched to a gene; V was cut back by 5 bases and J by 6 bases. Here the CDR3 reads CASSLIAGGEQYF. DNA of the CDR3: TGTGCCAGTAGTCTCATAGCGGGTGGCGAGCAGTACTTC.

This clone was seen only once. The V gene is TRBV12-3 or TRBV12-4, the J gene TRBJ2-7; no clear D gene. This CDR3 is built from 12 residues. Trimming removed 5 bases from V and 4 bases from J, with 9 bases in between. The CDR3 protein is CASSPDLYEQYF. The CDR3 DNA follows: TGTGCCAGCAGTCCCGACTTATACGAGCAGTACTTC.

Here the CDR3 DNA reads TGTGCCAGCAGTGGTGCGTCGAACACTGAAGCTTTCTTT. It translates to CASSGASNTEAFF. This sequence joins TRBV2 and TRBJ1-1; no reliable D call. Trimming left V 4 bases short and J 1 base short, with 7 bases between. Per germline, CDR1 SNHLY and CDR2 FYNNEI. The CDR3 sequence is 13 residues long.

In its sample, this clone was seen a few times. V usage is TRBV6-4 and J usage is TRBJ2-5; D is undetermined. The CDR3 sequence is 11 residues long. Germline lookup yields CDR1 MRHNA and CDR2 SNTAGT. Between the trimmed V and J ends, which lost 10 bases and 1 base, there was a span of 7 bases. The CDR3 sequence: CATRFQETQYF. The CDR3, as DNA: TGTGCCACCCGGTTCCAAGAGACCCAGTACTTC.

This clone was seen only once. The V gene is TRBV27, the J gene TRBJ1-2, with 7 bases aligning to TRBD1. Trimming cost V 10 bases and J 2 bases; bases outside gene matches: 4. The CDR3 loop spans 12 amino acids. Per germline, CDR1 MNHEY and CDR2 SMNVEV (reference sequence). In nucleotides, the CDR3 is TGTGCCACCAGACAGGGAAACTATGGCTACACCTTC. Protein: CATRQGNYGYTF.

The chain joins TRBV2 to TRBJ1-4, with no clear D. The CDR3 sequence is 12 residues long. Germline values: CDR1 SNHLY, CDR2 FYNNEI. Trimming pared 7 bases from V and 8 bases from J, leaving 11 bases between. CDR3 protein: CASTRGGEKLFF. As DNA, the CDR3 is TGTGCCAGCACCCGGGGTGGGGAAAAACTGTTTTTT.

The chain couples TRBV10-3 to TRBJ2-7, with TRBD1 matching over 7 bases. This CDR3 spans 13 amino acids. The V gene's germline CDR1 is ENHRY and CDR2 SYGVKD. With 6 bases clipped from V and 7 bases from J, the junction kept 9 bases outside the gene matches. CDR3: CAIREQGLGEQYF. In DNA form, the CDR3 reads TGTGCCATCAGAGAACAGGGGCTCGGGGAGCAGTACTTC.